The entry below describes one T cell receptor (beta chain). As yet, its antigen is unknown. This sample was taken from a study of T cell responses to AZD1222 COVID-19 vaccine. Study-level points and caveats: Donor demographics were predominantly white British with a female majority; clonal diversity may be underestimated. Nearly half of unique spike-specific TCRs reportedly avoided B.1.351 and B.1.1.7 mutated regions.

This CDR3 is built from 13 residues. Germline CDR1 MNHEY, CDR2 SVGAGI. The trim removed 8 bases at V and 15 bases at J, leaving 16 bases unmatched. Clones were sequenced by immunoSEQ multiplex PCR, and TCRdb holds only the in-frame ones, with some missing. The data show roughly 110,000 clones, 90% seen once. This receptor was obtained from an adult who received the AZD1222 COVID-19 vaccine. The rearrangement joins TRBV6-5 to TRBJ2-1; the match to TRBD1 covers 7 bases. Sequenced here: peripheral blood, sampled 28 days after the second AZD1222 dose. The CDR3 DNA sequence: TGTGCCAGCCAAATCTTCCGGGACAGCCTAATGTTCTTC. Its protein is CASQIFRDSLMFF.